This TCR beta chain was obtained from a study of beta chain features in type 1 diabetes. Overall study findings and caveats: Shortening that was moderate but significant affected the TCRB CDR3s of Type 1 diabetes patients in all four CD4+ subsets.

Expressed TCRB transcripts were sequenced because the isolated RNA had all been reverse transcribed beforehand. Sequenced by immunoSEQ multiplex PCR; TCRdb stores in-frame clones only, minus some. The sample has some 660,000 clones; around 15% are singletons. This clone came up a few times. Its antigen is still unknown. This CDR3 is 16 amino acids long. With V trimmed by 2 bases and J by 4 bases, 4 bases remained unmatched. In germline, CDR1 is MGHRA, CDR2 YSYEKL. Sequencing was done on a sample of naive CD4+ T cells from blood. The genes are TRBV4-1 and TRBJ2-1; 11 positions match TRBD1. The origin of this receptor is a man between 18 and 35 years old with type 1 diabetes. CDR3 nucleotide sequence: TGCGCCAGCAGCCAATCCGGGACAGGGGGTTACAATGAGCAGTTCTTC. This sequence encodes CASSQSGTGGYNEQFF.